The next 14 T cell receptor beta chains were all read from a single sample in a study of shared clonotypes between healthy human individuals (dated by TCRdb to the early 2020s). Library generation was performed with the immunoSEQ multiplex PCR assay. In its TCRdb copy, this immuneACCESS table keeps in-frame sequences only and misses some clones. Where compared with another copy, unresolved V genes explain less than half of these, and the others have no known cause. The sample yields more than 2,000,000 clones; just over 90% were counted once. The ten largest clones represent around 0.14% of the sample. The material sequenced was naive CD4+ T cells sorted from blood. What the cell subset or site label conveys for this sample: CD45RA+ positively selected. The origin of the receptors is a man in his late teens or twenties in good health.

The chain links TRBV5-1 to TRBJ2-2; 12 bases align to TRBD2. The CDR3 loop spans 17 amino acids. Germline CDR1 reads SGHRS; CDR2 reads YFSETQ. Trimming removed 2 bases from V and 1 base from J; junction bases left unmatched: 3. The CDR3 coding sequence is TGCGCCAGCAGCTTTGGACTAGCGGGACTGAACACCGGGGAGCTGTTTTTT. This sequence encodes CASSFGLAGLNTGELFF. Drawing the rest from reference TRBV5-1 and TRBJ2-2, the complete variable domain is KAGVTQTPRYLIKTRGQQVTLSCSPISGHRSVSWYQQTPGQGLQFLFEYFSETQRNKGNFPGRFSGRQFSNSRSEMNVSTLELGDSALYLCASSFGLAGLNTGELFFGEGSRLTVL.

The chain employs TRBV5-1 and TRBJ1-1; D not certain. Germline V gives CDR1 SGHRS, CDR2 YFSETQ. The V and J ends lost 4 bases and 1 base respectively, with 17 bases between them. This CDR3 comprises 16 residues. CDR3 in amino acids: CASSGPNSAGNTEAFF. CDR3 DNA sequence: TGCGCCAGCAGCGGACCGAATAGTGCCGGGAACACTGAAGCTTTCTTT.

A single count supports this clone. The V call is TRBV7-9, the J call TRBJ2-3, with 8 nucleotides matching TRBD2. The CDR3 contains 16 residues. Germline V gene sequence: CDR1 SEHNR, CDR2 FQNEAQ (reference sequence). The ends lost 5 bases at V and 0 bases at J; junction bases unmatched: 7. CDR3 DNA: TGTGCCAGCAGCCCCCCCGGGACTAGAAGCACAGATACGCAGTATTTT. Translation: CASSPPGTRSTDTQYF.

This chain links TRBV29-1 with TRBJ2-7; D remains ambiguous. This CDR3 is 11 amino acids long. Germline V gene lookup returns CDR1 SQVTM and CDR2 ANQGSEA. The V end lost 3 bases, the J end lost 2 bases, and 5 bases lay between the germline ends. CDR3 residues: CSVENPYEQYF. DNA of the CDR3: TGCAGCGTTGAGAATCCCTACGAGCAGTACTTC.

This chain uses TRBV7-9 with TRBJ2-5, with 7 bases identical to TRBD1. The CDR3 runs 14 residues. Germline-derived CDR1 and CDR2 are SEHNR and FQNEAQ (reference sequence). After removal of 1 base from V and 7 bases from J, the junction contained 6 bases not matched to a gene. DNA of the CDR3: TGTGCCAGCAGCTTAGAAGACAGGGTAGGGACCCAGTACTTC. It encodes CASSLEDRVGTQYF.

The genes are TRBV4-1 and TRBJ1-6, with a tentative D call TRBD1 (5 bases). The CDR3 has 13 amino acids. With 4 bases removed from V and 8 bases from J, the gap between germline ends came to 9 bases. Germline V gene data show CDR1 as MGHRA and CDR2 as YSYEKL. The CDR3 DNA reads TGCGCCAGCAGCCTAGGCAGGGATTCACCCCTCCACTTT. Translating gives CASSLGRDSPLHF.

This clone has a single count. The chain links TRBV28 to TRBJ1-1; 8 nucleotides align to TRBD1. Trimming cost V 10 bases and J 12 bases; bases outside gene matches: 13. Germline V CDR1 and CDR2: MDHEN, SYDVKM. The CDR3 length is 12 residues. The CDR3 DNA reads as TGTGCCACCTATGAACGACAGGGGAATACTTTCTTT. Residues: CATYERQGNTFF.

The chain is built from TRBV5-3 and TRBJ2-4, with 8 bases fitting TRBD2. TRBV5-3 is an ORF, with its function uncertain. Trimming at V came to 1 base and at J to 2 bases, leaving 14 bases not matched to a gene. The CDR3 covers 19 residues. CDR3 DNA sequence: TGTGCCAGAAGCTTGTTTATAGCGGGACCCCCTACCCCCAAAAACATTCAGTACTTC. Protein: CARSLFIAGPPTPKNIQYF.

This chain links TRBV5-4 with TRBJ2-5; D is perhaps TRBD2 (5 bases). The CDR3 has 14 residues. Per germline, CDR1 SGHNT and CDR2 YYREEE (reference sequence). V was clipped by 4 bases and J by 5 bases, with 15 bases between them. CDR3 DNA: TGTGCCAGCAGCGCCTCACTAGACCGGGAGACCCAGTACTTC. This gives the protein CASSASLDRETQYF. The full variable domain, completed using reference TRBV5-4 and TRBJ2-5, is ETGVTQSPTHLIKTRGQQVTLRCSSQSGHNTVSWYQQALGQGPQFIFQYYREEENGRGNFPPRFSGLQFPNYSSELNVNALELDDSALYLCASSASLDRETQYFGPGTRLLVL.

The sample holds a few counts of this clone. Other DNA sequences in this sample translate to the same CDR3. This rearrangement joins TRBV18 to TRBJ1-2, with D possibly being TRBD1 (5 bases). Germline V gene lookup returns CDR1 KGHSH and CDR2 LQKENI. The CDR3 is 13 residues long. V was pared by 3 bases and J by 3 bases, with 8 bases between. The CDR3 loop reads CASSPGGDYGYTF. CDR3 DNA: TGTGCCAGCTCACCGGGAGGGGACTATGGCTACACCTTC.

The CDR3 DNA reads as TGCAGCGCCGCGGTTGCGGGGGGAGCAGATACGCAGTATTTT. Its protein product is CSAAVAGGADTQYF. V is TRBV29-1 and J is TRBJ2-3; TRBD2 matches at 8 bases. The CDR3 has 14 residues. The junction had 10 bases not matched to a gene; V was cut back by 7 bases and J by 4 bases. Germline-derived CDR1 and CDR2 are SQVTM and ANQGSEA.

In the case of this clone: Other DNA sequences in this sample translate to the same CDR3. The gene calls are TRBV7-2 and TRBJ1-2; D not certain. V shed 5 bases and J shed 2 bases, with 9 bases lying between them. Per the germline V gene, CDR1 is SGHTA and CDR2 is FQGNSA. The CDR3 contains 13 residues. In DNA, the CDR3 is TGTGCCAGCAGCCCGGACCGGAACTATGGCTACACCTTC. Translated: CASSPDRNYGYTF.

This chain links TRBV28 with TRBJ1-2; D not resolved. The CDR3 spans 11 residues. The V and J ends lost 11 bases and 1 base respectively, with 8 bases between them. CDR1 is MDHEN and CDR2 is SYDVKM in the germline V gene. CDR3 sequence (DNA): TGTGCCTTGGGCGGTAACTATGGCTACACCTTC. Protein: CALGGNYGYTF.

J is TRBJ2-2 and V is TRBV28; D not resolved. Germline V gene sequence: CDR1 MDHEN, CDR2 SYDVKM. The CDR3 is 15 residues long. Deletions cut 6 bases from V and 0 bases from J, with 11 bases between. The DNA for the CDR3 is TGTGCCAGCAGCCTATTAGAGGCGAACACCGGGGAGCTGTTTTTT. As protein: CASSLLEANTGELFF.